This T cell receptor (beta chain) was identified during a study of radiation and T cells in renal cell carcinoma. Treatment denoted: treatment-naive control, cytoreductive nephrectomy. Notes on the study in general: Dominant CDR3 motifs were more common in irradiated tumors than controls.

The data were produced by immunoSEQ multiplex PCR, yet TCRdb's version contains in-frame clones alone and is incomplete. The table has 15,000 to 17,000 clones, roughly 56% seen once; the top ten hold about 11%. The V and J ends lost 0 bases and 5 bases respectively, with 8 bases between them. The V gene's germline CDR1 is SGHNT and CDR2 YYREEE (reference sequence). The CDR3 totals 14 residues. On this clone itself: What it binds is unknown.

The sequencing here drew on tumor tissue, taken from a patient whose treatment was nephrectomy without radiotherapy. This chain joins TRBV5-4 and TRBJ2-2; D gene ambiguous. This clonotype was sampled from a man in his fifties or sixties with renal cell carcinoma. CDR3 residues: CASSLEGYTGELFF. DNA for the CDR3: TGTGCCAGCAGCTTGGAAGGGTATACCGGGGAGCTGTTTTTT.